These 14 T cell receptor beta chains were sequenced from one sample in a study of blood T cell repertoires in COVID-19. Data came from immunoSEQ multiplex PCR; TCRdb stores just in-frame clones and leaves some out. The table records about 180,000 clones, over 80% of them present only once. Sequenced: peripheral blood. Source of these receptors: a woman aged 70-85 years with COVID-19, enrolled during active disease.

This clone has more than one count but fewer than ten. The chain employs TRBV7-2 and TRBJ2-3, with 9 nucleotides matching TRBD2. The germline V gene encodes CDR1 SGHTA and CDR2 FQGNSA. With 5 bases clipped from V and 5 bases from J, the junction kept 8 bases outside the gene matches. The CDR3 consists of 15 residues. In DNA form, the CDR3 reads TGTGCCAGCAGCAATAGCGGGAGAGCGGAAGATACGCAGTATTTT. It specifies CASSNSGRAEDTQYF.

The chain combines TRBV18 with TRBJ2-7; possibly TRBD1 for D (5 bases). Germline V gene lookup returns CDR1 KGHSH and CDR2 LQKENI. The V and J ends lost 3 bases and 3 bases respectively, with 15 bases between them. The CDR3 contains 15 residues. DNA of the CDR3: TGTGCCAGCTCACCGCTCGCAGGGAATAACTACGAGCAGTACTTC. Protein: CASSPLAGNNYEQYF.

V usage is TRBV5-4 and J usage is TRBJ2-7; 11 positions match TRBD2. After removal of 4 bases from V and 2 bases from J, the junction contained 8 bases not matched to a gene. From germline, CDR1 is SGHNT and CDR2 YYREEE (reference sequence). CDR3 size: 16 residues. This CDR3 is CASSPGGTSGTYEQYF. CDR3 DNA: TGTGCCAGCAGCCCGGGGGGGACTAGCGGAACCTACGAGCAGTACTTC.

The chain links TRBV30 to TRBJ2-3; D is ambiguous. This CDR3 spans 12 amino acids. Between the trimmed V and J ends, which lost 2 bases and 1 base, there was a span of 4 bases. Germline V gene data show CDR1 as GTSNPN and CDR2 as SVGIG (reference sequence). CDR3 residues: CAWSKRTDTQYF. CDR3 nucleotide sequence: TGTGCCTGGAGTAAGCGCACAGATACGCAGTATTTT.

This clone has a handful of counts. This chain uses TRBV11-2 with TRBJ1-1; D is unresolved. This CDR3 comprises 15 residues. The V gene's germline CDR1 is SGHAT and CDR2 FQNNGV. The V end was cut by 2 bases, the J end by 2 bases, with 12 bases between. This CDR3 is CASSLRGKPNTEAFF. CDR3 in DNA: TGTGCCAGCAGCTTACGAGGAAAGCCTAACACTGAAGCTTTCTTT.

This clone was detected a few times. The V gene is TRBV7-2, the J gene TRBJ2-1; TRBD2 aligns across 9 bases. This CDR3 contains 16 residues. V lost 3 bases to trimming and J lost 0 bases; unmatched junction nucleotides: 3. Germline values: CDR1 SGHTA, CDR2 FQGNSA. The CDR3 sequence is CASSLGTSNSYNEQFF. The CDR3, as DNA: TGTGCCAGCAGCTTGGGGACTAGCAACTCCTACAATGAGCAGTTCTTC.

V usage is TRBV9 and J usage is TRBJ1-1; 7 bases are shared with TRBD1. The CDR3 length is 15 residues. Per the germline V gene, CDR1 is SGDLS and CDR2 is YYNGEE. V gave up 3 bases and J gave up 1 base; unmatched junction bases: 6. The CDR3 sequence: CASSARGDRNTEAFF. The CDR3 DNA sequence: TGTGCCAGCAGCGCCCGAGGGGACAGGAACACTGAAGCTTTCTTT.

This clone has more than one count but fewer than ten. This chain connects TRBV30 to TRBJ1-1; 7 nucleotides match TRBD1. Trimming removed 3 bases from V and 2 bases from J; junction bases left unmatched: 3. The CDR3 covers 13 residues. Germline V gives CDR1 GTSNPN, CDR2 SVGIG (reference sequence). The CDR3 region has the DNA TGTGCCTGGAGGACAGGGTTTAACACTGAAGCTTTCTTT. Amino acids: CAWRTGFNTEAFF.

Worth noting for this clone: One end of the junction varies from germline; a read error may be responsible. V usage is TRBV5-1 and J usage is TRBJ1-1; 8 bases match TRBD1. The CDR3 consists of 13 residues. CDR1 and CDR2 from the germline V gene are SGHRS and YFSETQ. The CDR3 protein is CASRLDRDTEAFF. The CDR3 DNA sequence: TGCGCCAGCAGGTTGGACAGGGACACTGAAGCTTTCTTT.

J is TRBJ2-1 and V is TRBV28; D is uncertain. The CDR3 is 15 amino acids. Per germline, CDR1 MDHEN and CDR2 SYDVKM. Trimming removed 3 bases from V and 7 bases from J, with 16 bases in between. In nucleotides, the CDR3 is TGTGCCAGCAGTTTTGCCCGTTCTGGCCCTAATGAGCAGTTCTTC. Its translation is CASSFARSGPNEQFF.

V gene TRBV28 combines with J gene TRBJ1-5; no definite D call. The CDR3 runs 13 residues. The V gene lost 4 bases and the J gene lost 3 bases, with 7 bases spanning the gap. Per the germline V gene, CDR1 is MDHEN and CDR2 is SYDVKM. The CDR3 sequence: CASSSGFNQPQHF. DNA of the CDR3: TGTGCCAGCAGTTCGGGGTTCAATCAGCCCCAGCATTTT.

The chain is built from TRBV7-7 and TRBJ2-3, with TRBD2 matching over 10 bases. Germline V gene lookup returns CDR1 SSHAT and CDR2 FNYEAQ (reference sequence). The CDR3 loop spans 14 amino acids. The ends lost 5 bases at V and 4 bases at J; junction bases unmatched: 3. CDR3 coding DNA: TGTGCCAGCAGCCCTAGCGGGAGAGCAGATACGCAGTATTTT. Amino acids: CASSPSGRADTQYF. Full variable domain (remainder filled in from reference TRBV7-7 and TRBJ2-3): GAGVSQSPRYKVTKRGQDVTLRCDPISSHATLYWYQQALGQGPEFLTYFNYEAQPDKSGLPSDRFSAERPEGSISTLTIQRTEQRDSAMYRCASSPSGRADTQYFGPGTRLTVL.

V is TRBV28 and J is TRBJ2-7; D may be TRBD2 (6 bases). The V gene lost 1 base and the J gene lost 2 bases, with 12 bases spanning the gap. The CDR3 loop spans 15 amino acids. Germline V gene lookup returns CDR1 MDHEN and CDR2 SYDVKM. For the CDR3, the DNA is TGTGCCAGCAGTTTATTCAAAGGCGGGACCTACGAGCAGTACTTC. Amino acid sequence: CASSLFKGGTYEQYF.

The rearrangement uses TRBV5-1 and TRBJ2-4, with 8 bases fitting TRBD1. The ends lost 0 bases at V and 0 bases at J; junction bases unmatched: 2. In germline, CDR1 is SGHRS, CDR2 YFSETQ. The CDR3 length is 16 residues. The CDR3 reads CASSLAGQVAKNIQYF. The CDR3 DNA sequence: TGCGCCAGCAGCTTGGCGGGACAGGTAGCCAAAAACATTCAGTACTTC.